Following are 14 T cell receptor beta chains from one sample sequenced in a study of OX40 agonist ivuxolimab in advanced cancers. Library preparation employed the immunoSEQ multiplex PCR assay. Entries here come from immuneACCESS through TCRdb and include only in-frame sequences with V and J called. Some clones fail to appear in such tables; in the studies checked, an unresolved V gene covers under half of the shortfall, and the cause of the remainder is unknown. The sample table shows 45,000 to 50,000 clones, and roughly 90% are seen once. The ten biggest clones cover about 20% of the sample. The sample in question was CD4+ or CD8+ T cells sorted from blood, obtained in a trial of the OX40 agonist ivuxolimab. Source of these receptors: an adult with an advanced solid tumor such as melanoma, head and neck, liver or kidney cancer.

In nucleotides, the CDR3 is TGCGCCAGCAGCCAAGTGGGGTTCGAGCAGTACTTC. This encodes CASSQVGFEQYF. V usage is TRBV4-1 and J usage is TRBJ2-7, with unresolved D. CDR1 is MGHRA and CDR2 is YSYEKL in the germline V gene. CDR3 length: 12 amino acids. Between the trimmed V and J ends, which lost 1 base and 6 bases, there was a span of 7 bases.

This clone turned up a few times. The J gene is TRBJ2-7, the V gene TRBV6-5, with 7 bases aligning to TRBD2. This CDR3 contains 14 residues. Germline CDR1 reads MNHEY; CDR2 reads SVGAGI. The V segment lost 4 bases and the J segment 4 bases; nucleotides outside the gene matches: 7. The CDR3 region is CASSWGGRGYEQYF. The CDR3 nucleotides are TGTGCCAGCAGTTGGGGGGGGAGAGGGTACGAGCAGTACTTC.

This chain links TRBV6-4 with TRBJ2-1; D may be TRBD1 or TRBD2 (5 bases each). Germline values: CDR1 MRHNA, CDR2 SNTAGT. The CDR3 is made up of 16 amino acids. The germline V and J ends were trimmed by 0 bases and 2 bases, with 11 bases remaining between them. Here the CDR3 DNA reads TGTGCCAGCAGTGACTCTGGGGGTGGCCCCTACAATGAGCAGTTCTTC. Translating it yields CASSDSGGGPYNEQFF.

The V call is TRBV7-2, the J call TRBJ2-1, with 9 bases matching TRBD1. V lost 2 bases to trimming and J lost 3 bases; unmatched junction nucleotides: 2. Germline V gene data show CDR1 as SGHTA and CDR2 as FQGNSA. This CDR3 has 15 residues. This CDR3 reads CASSLLTGGYNEQFF. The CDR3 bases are TGTGCCAGCAGCTTACTGACAGGGGGCTACAATGAGCAGTTCTTC.

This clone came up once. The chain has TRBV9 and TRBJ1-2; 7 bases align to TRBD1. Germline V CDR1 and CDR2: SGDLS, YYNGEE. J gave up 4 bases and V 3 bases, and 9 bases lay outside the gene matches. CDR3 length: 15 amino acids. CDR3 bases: TGTGCCAGCAGCGCTACCACACAGGGGCCCTATGGCTACACCTTC. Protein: CASSATTQGPYGYTF.

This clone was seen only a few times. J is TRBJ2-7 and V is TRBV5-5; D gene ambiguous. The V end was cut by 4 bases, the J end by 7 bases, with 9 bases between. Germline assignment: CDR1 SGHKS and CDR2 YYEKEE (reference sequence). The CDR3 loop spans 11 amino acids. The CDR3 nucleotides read TGTGCCAGCAGCGACTCCGGGGAGCAGTACTTC. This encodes CASSDSGEQYF.

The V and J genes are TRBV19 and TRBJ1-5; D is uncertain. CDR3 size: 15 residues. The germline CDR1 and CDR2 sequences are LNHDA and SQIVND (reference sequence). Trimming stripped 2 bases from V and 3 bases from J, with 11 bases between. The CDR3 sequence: CASSIFRWDNQPQHF. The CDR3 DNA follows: TGTGCCAGTAGTATATTCAGATGGGACAATCAGCCCCAGCATTTT.

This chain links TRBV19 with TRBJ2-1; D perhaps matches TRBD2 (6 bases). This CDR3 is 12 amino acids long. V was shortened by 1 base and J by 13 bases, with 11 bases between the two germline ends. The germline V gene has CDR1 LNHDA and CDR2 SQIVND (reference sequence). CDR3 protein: CASSIGGNGQFF. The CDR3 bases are TGTGCCAGTAGTATAGGCGGGAATGGCCAGTTCTTC.

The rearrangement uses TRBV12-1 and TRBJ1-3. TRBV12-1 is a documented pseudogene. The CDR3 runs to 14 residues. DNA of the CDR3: TGTACCAGCAGCCCCATCTCTTTGAGAAACACCATATATTTT. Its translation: CTSSPISLRNTIYF.

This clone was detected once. CDR3 loop: CASTGQLYSNQPQHF. The CDR3 DNA is TGTGCCAGCACGGGGCAGCTATATAGCAATCAGCCCCAGCATTTT. The genes are TRBV19 and TRBJ1-5; D is perhaps TRBD1 (5 bases). The CDR3 runs to 15 residues. V shed 9 bases and J shed 0 bases, with 15 bases lying between them. Germline V CDR1 and CDR2: LNHDA, SQIVND (reference sequence).

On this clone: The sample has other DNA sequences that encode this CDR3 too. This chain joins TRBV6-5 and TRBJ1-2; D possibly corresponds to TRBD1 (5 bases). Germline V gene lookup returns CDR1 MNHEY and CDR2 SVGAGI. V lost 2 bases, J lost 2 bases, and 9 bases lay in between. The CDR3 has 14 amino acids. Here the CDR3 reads CASSYGAANYGYTF. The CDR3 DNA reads TGTGCCAGCAGTTACGGGGCAGCCAACTATGGCTACACCTTC.

CDR3 residues: CASRNSYRGDYGYTF. The DNA of the CDR3 is TGTGCCAGCAGGAACTCATACAGGGGAGACTATGGCTACACCTTC. The V call is TRBV28, the J call TRBJ1-2; 7 bases agree with TRBD1. The CDR3 is 15 residues long. Germline CDR1 MDHEN, CDR2 SYDVKM. V shed 6 bases, J shed 3 bases, and the junction held 10 bases outside the gene matches.

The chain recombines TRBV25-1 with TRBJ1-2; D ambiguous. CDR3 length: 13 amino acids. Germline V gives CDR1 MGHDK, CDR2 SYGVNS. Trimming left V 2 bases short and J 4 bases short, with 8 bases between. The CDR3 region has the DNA TGTGCCAGCAGTGAAAACAGATTCTATGGCTACACCTTC. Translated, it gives CASSENRFYGYTF.

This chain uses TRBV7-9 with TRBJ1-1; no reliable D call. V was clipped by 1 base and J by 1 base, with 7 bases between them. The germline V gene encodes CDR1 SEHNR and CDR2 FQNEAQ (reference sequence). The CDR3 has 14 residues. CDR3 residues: CASSLGLGNTEAFF. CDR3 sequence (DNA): TGTGCCAGCAGCTTAGGCTTAGGGAACACTGAAGCTTTCTTT.